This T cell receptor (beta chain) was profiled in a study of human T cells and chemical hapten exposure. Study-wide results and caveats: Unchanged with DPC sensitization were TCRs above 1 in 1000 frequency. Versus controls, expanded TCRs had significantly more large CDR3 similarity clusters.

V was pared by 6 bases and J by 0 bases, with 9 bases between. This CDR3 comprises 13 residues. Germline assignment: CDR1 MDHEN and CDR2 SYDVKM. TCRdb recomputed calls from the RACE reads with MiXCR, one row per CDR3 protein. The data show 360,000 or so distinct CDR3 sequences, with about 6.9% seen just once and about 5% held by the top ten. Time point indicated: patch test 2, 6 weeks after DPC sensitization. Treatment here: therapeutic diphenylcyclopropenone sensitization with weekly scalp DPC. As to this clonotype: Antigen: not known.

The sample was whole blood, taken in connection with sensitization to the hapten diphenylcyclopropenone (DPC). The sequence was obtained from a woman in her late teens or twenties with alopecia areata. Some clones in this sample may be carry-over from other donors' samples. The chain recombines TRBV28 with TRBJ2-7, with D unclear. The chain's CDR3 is CASRAHGSYEQYF. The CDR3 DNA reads TGTGCCAGCAGGGCGCATGGCTCCTACGAGCAGTACTTC.